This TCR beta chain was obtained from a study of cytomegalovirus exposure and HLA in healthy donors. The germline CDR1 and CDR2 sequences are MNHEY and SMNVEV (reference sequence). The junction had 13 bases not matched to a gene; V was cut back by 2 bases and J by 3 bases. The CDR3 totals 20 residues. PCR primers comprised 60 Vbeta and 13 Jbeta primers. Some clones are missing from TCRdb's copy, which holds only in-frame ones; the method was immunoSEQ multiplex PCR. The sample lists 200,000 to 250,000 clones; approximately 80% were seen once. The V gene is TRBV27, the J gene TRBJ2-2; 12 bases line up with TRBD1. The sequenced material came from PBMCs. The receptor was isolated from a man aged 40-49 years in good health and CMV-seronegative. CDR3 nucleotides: TGTGCCAGCAGTTTACTGATGGGACAGGGGGCGAAATTGTACACCGGGGAGCTGTTTTTT. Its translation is CASSLLMGQGAKLYTGELFF.